This T cell receptor (beta chain) was sequenced during a study of blood T cell repertoires in COVID-19 (dated by TCRdb to the early 2020s). In the study overall: Collaborator samples came from the United States, Italy and Spain and covered acute and convalescent phases of COVID-19. The material from the prospective study consisted of cDNA or gDNA derived from T cells, B-cell-depleted T cells, or PBMCs. Subjects who had been exposed to COVID-19, were actively infected with it, or had recovered from it provided the deeply sampled blood TCRbeta repertoires that made up the dataset. The repertoires were released in a freely available public database meant as a resource for research on the immune response to SARS-CoV-2. The samples were drawn from the first 160 participants of the ongoing ImmuneRACE study and from roughly 1,300 subjects provided by 6 global collaborators. Sample metadata almost always included a de-identified subject ID, COVID-19 status, age in years and sex. HLA class I and class II types, where available, came from metadata supplied by the sample provider rather than from assay-based typing. Study-wide findings and limitations: How much clinical and demographic metadata was included differed by source and by participant, and the metadata was provided uncurated.

TCRbeta CDR3 regions were amplified from genomic DNA by means of the immunoSEQ Assay, a bias-controlled multiplex PCR. The original pipeline was this. Within the assay, amplification of reference gene primers was used to estimate how many nucleated cells each sample contained. To quantify the absolute abundance of each unique TCRbeta CDR3 rearrangement, sequence reads were collapsed and filtered. For each sample, productive Simpson clonality was calculated as the square root of Simpson's diversity index across productive rearrangements. Drawn from immuneACCESS, this table holds only the in-frame rearrangements with V and J called that TCRdb kept. Clones are partly lost; checked studies trace under half to an unresolved V gene and leave the rest unexplained. Clone size and V and J calls were adopted from that table, with D and trimming inferred from the DNA. This sample is represented by about 100,000 clones; less than 90% of them were singletons. Of the sample, approximately 7% is held by the ten largest clones.

According to the germline V gene, CDR1 reads SGHDN and CDR2 reads FVKESK. Ends trimmed: V by 5 bases, J by 9 bases; bases unmatched to a gene: 2. CDR3 length: 11 amino acids, cysteine to phenylalanine. Just CDR3 DNA is preserved here, 33 bases in frame from base 1. Whole blood was collected in K2EDTA tubes by collaborating institutions according to the institutions' own protocols. Collaborator samples were shipped for TCRbeta analysis as frozen whole blood, isolated PBMCs, or DNA extracted from either sample type. This clone was seen just once. There is no known antigen for this receptor. No base-level quality is on record; no much larger clone is a single base apart.

The specimen was peripheral blood. This chain is built from TRBV14 and TRBJ2-3, with TRBD2 matching 7 junction bases. The TCR was taken from a man aged 25-45 years in a cohort sampled during active COVID-19. Here the CDR3 is given as CASSTGGTQYF. The DNA is as follows: TGTGCCAGCAGCACGGGAGGCACGCAGTATTTT.